Listed below are T cell receptor beta chains from one sample, sequenced in a study of blood T cell repertoires in COVID-19. Sequencing used immunoSEQ multiplex PCR; TCRdb keeps in-frame clones, though not all of them. The sample carries under 250,000 clones, around 83% recorded once. Sequenced sample: peripheral blood. These receptors came from a human donor in a cohort sampled during active COVID-19. The CDR3 runs from the conserved cysteine through the conserved F or W. Each record gives: V gene, clone size, CDR3 protein. The size of a clone is reported for some rows only, either as once, few or many, or as a class for expanded clones.

v_gene: TRBV28; abundance: -; CDR3aa: CASSLGQAYYEQYF
v_gene: TRBV7-8; abundance: -; CDR3aa: CASSLARGSETQYF
v_gene: TRBV6-5; abundance: -; CDR3aa: CASGTDSQETQYF
v_gene: TRBV18; abundance: few; CDR3aa: CASSPSAGARNEQYF
v_gene: TRBV7-2; abundance: once; CDR3aa: CASSSILAGGETQYF
v_gene: TRBV5-6; abundance: -; CDR3aa: CASSSQGIKHGYTF
v_gene: TRBV28; abundance: -; CDR3aa: CASRGAGFDYEQYF
v_gene: TRBV18; abundance: once; CDR3aa: CASSLDSGGSGETQYF
v_gene: TRBV25-1; abundance: -; CDR3aa: CASSATGTSGVDEQFF
v_gene: TRBV7-9; abundance: -; CDR3aa: CASSRETSASTGELFF
v_gene: TRBV3-1/TRBV3-2; abundance: -; CDR3aa: CASSQLPPNTEAFF
v_gene: TRBV7-2; abundance: -; CDR3aa: CASRQGALAGVEEQFF
v_gene: TRBV30; abundance: -; CDR3aa: CAWRPSLAYEQYF
v_gene: TRBV7-9; abundance: -; CDR3aa: CASSFMPGVSEQYF
v_gene: TRBV6-1; abundance: -; CDR3aa: CASSADRLTSGANVLTF
v_gene: TRBV5-4; abundance: few; CDR3aa: CASSLVASGRYEQYF